The 27 T cell receptor beta chains below were found in one sample sequenced in a study of blood T cell repertoires in COVID-19. Some clones are missing from TCRdb's copy, which holds only in-frame ones; the method was immunoSEQ multiplex PCR. The sample records just over 70,000 clones, about 68% being singletons. Sequencing was performed on peripheral blood. The receptor set was obtained from a woman aged 70 to 79 with acute or convalescent COVID-19.

The chain recombines TRBV6-5 with TRBJ2-7; 8 nucleotides match TRBD2. V trimming: 6 bases; J trimming: 2 bases; junction bases outside the gene matches: 9. The length of the CDR3 is 15 residues. Germline CDR1 reads MNHEY; CDR2 reads SVGAGI. CDR3 region: CASSRGGTLPYEQYF. CDR3 DNA sequence: TGTGCCAGCAGCCGCGGGGGGACTCTCCCCTACGAGCAGTACTTC.

V gene TRBV10-2 combines with J gene TRBJ1-1; no reliable D call. This CDR3 contains 13 residues. In germline, CDR1 is WSHSY, CDR2 SAAADI. With 4 bases removed from V and 0 bases from J, the gap between germline ends came to 6 bases. The CDR3 is CASSVRVNTEAFF. The DNA of the CDR3 is TGCGCCAGCAGTGTAAGAGTGAACACTGAAGCTTTCTTT.

This clone was picked up a small number of times. The genes are TRBV6-6 and TRBJ1-4; perhaps TRBD1 as D (6 bases). The CDR3 extends over 14 amino acids. Germline V CDR1 and CDR2: MNHNY, SVGAGI (reference sequence). Trimming took 7 bases from V and 7 from J, leaving 16 bases between them. In DNA, the CDR3 is TGTGCCAGCAACGTTGGGACAAATAGTGAAAAACTGTTTTTT. Residues: CASNVGTNSEKLFF.

V and J are TRBV5-1 and TRBJ1-6, with D possibly TRBD1 on 6 matching bases. CDR1 is SGHRS and CDR2 is YFSETQ in the germline V gene. V was shortened by 4 bases and J by 5 bases, with 13 bases between the two germline ends. The CDR3 totals 15 residues. In nucleotides, the CDR3 is TGCGCCAGCAGCCCGAGGACAGCGGATAATTCACCCCTCCACTTT. It yields the protein CASSPRTADNSPLHF.

The chain joins TRBV4-1 to TRBJ2-3; 8 bases are shared with TRBD1. V shed 6 bases, J shed 4 bases, and the junction held 15 bases outside the gene matches. The CDR3 contains 17 residues. Germline values: CDR1 MGHRA, CDR2 YSYEKL. DNA for the CDR3: TGCGCCAGCAGTCAGACAATCCGGGACAGGTCCCCAGATACGCAGTATTTT. Its translation: CASSQTIRDRSPDTQYF.

V is TRBV5-4 and J is TRBJ2-1; TRBD1 might be the D (6 bases). The CDR3 has 15 residues. Germline CDR1 reads SGHNT; CDR2 reads YYREEE (reference sequence). Trimming stripped 5 bases from V and 0 bases from J, with 12 bases between. CDR3: CASRDSRSSYNEQFF. The CDR3 DNA is TGTGCCAGCAGGGACAGTCGGAGCTCCTACAATGAGCAGTTCTTC. The entire variable domain, with the rest obtained from reference TRBV5-4 and TRBJ2-1, is as follows: ETGVTQSPTHLIKTRGQQVTLRCSSQSGHNTVSWYQQALGQGPQFIFQYYREEENGRGNFPPRFSGLQFPNYSSELNVNALELDDSALYLCASRDSRSSYNEQFFGPGTRLTVL.

This clone was detected only a few times. The chain has TRBV5-4 and TRBJ1-3, with 11 bases that match TRBD1. The trim removed 5 bases at V and 8 bases at J, leaving 9 bases unmatched. The CDR3 covers 15 residues. In germline, CDR1 is SGHNT, CDR2 YYREEE (reference sequence). DNA of the CDR3: TGTGCCAGCAGGGACAGGGGGCCGGACAGTGACACCATATATTTT. This translates into CASRDRGPDSDTIYF. The entire variable domain, with the rest obtained from reference TRBV5-4 and TRBJ1-3, is as follows: ETGVTQSPTHLIKTRGQQVTLRCSSQSGHNTVSWYQQALGQGPQFIFQYYREEENGRGNFPPRFSGLQFPNYSSELNVNALELDDSALYLCASRDRGPDSDTIYFGEGSWLTVV.

The chain is built from TRBV11-1 and TRBJ2-1; 8 bases map to TRBD2. With 4 bases clipped from V and 8 bases from J, the junction kept 13 bases outside the gene matches. Germline CDR1 reads SGHAT; CDR2 reads FQDESV (reference sequence). There are 16 residues in the CDR3. The CDR3 nucleotides are TGTGCCAGCAGCTCTGTAGCGGCGGGGGGATTGGATGAGCAGTTCTTC. Protein: CASSSVAAGGLDEQFF.

V gene TRBV5-6 combines with J gene TRBJ1-6; TRBD1 matches 8 bases. The CDR3 spans 15 residues. Germline V gives CDR1 SGHDT, CDR2 YYEEEE. V shed 2 bases and J 10 bases; nucleotides not matched to a gene: 8. CDR3 bases: TGTGCCAGCAGCTTTCAGGACAGGGAGGGATCACCCCTCCACTTT. Encoded protein: CASSFQDREGSPLHF. Based on the CDR3 plus reference TRBV5-6 and TRBJ1-6, the full variable domain is DAGVTQSPTHLIKTRGQQVTLRCSPKSGHDTVSWYQQALGQGPQFIFQYYEEEERQRGNFPDRFSGHQFPNYSSELNVNALLLGDSALYLCASSFQDREGSPLHFGNGTRLTVT.

The chain couples TRBV29-1 to TRBJ1-3, with D possibly TRBD1 on 5 matching bases. Germline loops: CDR1 SQVTM, CDR2 ANQGSEA. V dropped 4 bases and J dropped 6 bases, with 13 bases sitting between them. The length of the CDR3 is 13 residues. CDR3 sequence: CSVAQEGLNTIYF. In DNA form, the CDR3 reads TGCAGCGTTGCTCAGGAGGGACTAAACACCATATATTTT. Looking up the rest from reference TRBV29-1 and TRBJ1-3 gives the full variable domain: SAVISQKPSRDICQRGTSLTIQCQVDSQVTMMFWYRQQPGQSLTLIATANQGSEATYESGFVIDKFPISRPNLTFSTLTVSNMSPEDSSIYLCSVAQEGLNTIYFGEGSWLTVV.

This clone was recorded once. With a much larger clone just one base away, this may be a read error. At the DNA level, this CDR3 is encoded by other sequences in the same sample as well. The chain uses TRBV6-5 and TRBJ1-2, with a possible D match to TRBD1 (5 bases). The V and J ends lost 8 bases and 5 bases respectively, with 15 bases between them. Germline CDR1 MNHEY, CDR2 SVGAGI. This CDR3 is built from 13 residues. The CDR3 DNA reads as TGTGCCAGCCAGGGTTTGAGTAATTATGGCTACACCTTC. Residues: CASQGLSNYGYTF.

The chain uses TRBV7-2 and TRBJ1-5; TRBD1 is a possible D gene (5 bases). This CDR3 has 15 amino acids. The germline V and J ends were trimmed by 5 bases and 1 base, with 12 bases remaining between them. Germline loops: CDR1 SGHTA, CDR2 FQGNSA. DNA of the CDR3: TGTGCCAGCAGCATAAGGCGGGGGAGCAATCAGCCCCAGCATTTT. This sequence encodes CASSIRRGSNQPQHF.

This chain joins TRBV19 and TRBJ1-5, with D perhaps TRBD1 (5 bases). CDR3 length: 14 residues. Looked up from germline, CDR1 is LNHDA and CDR2 is SQIVND (reference sequence). Trimming shortened V by 1 base and J by 6 bases, and 10 bases separated the two germline ends. The DNA for the CDR3 is TGTGCCAGTAGTATAGGGCAGGGCGGTCAGCCCCAGCATTTT. Translated: CASSIGQGGQPQHF. The entire variable domain, with the rest obtained from reference TRBV19 and TRBJ1-5, is as follows: DGGITQSPKYLFRKEGQNVTLSCEQNLNHDAMYWYRQDPGQGLRLIYYSQIVNDFQKGDIAEGYSVSREKKESFPLTVTSAQKNPTAFYLCASSIGQGGQPQHFGDGTRLSIL.

J is TRBJ1-3 and V is TRBV5-8; weak D call: TRBD1 (6 bases). CDR3 length: 16 amino acids. From germline, CDR1 is SGHTS and CDR2 YDEGEE. Between the trimmed V and J ends, which lost 4 bases and 0 bases, there was a span of 14 bases. The CDR3 is CASSPGTLNSGNTIYF. As DNA, the CDR3 is TGTGCCAGCAGCCCAGGGACATTGAACTCTGGAAACACCATATATTTT.

This clone showed up just a few times. The rearrangement uses TRBV5-6 and TRBJ1-2, with D possibly being TRBD1 (5 bases). V dropped 4 bases and J dropped 5 bases, with 18 bases sitting between them. The germline gives CDR1 SGHDT, CDR2 YYEEEE. There are 15 residues in the CDR3. CDR3 sequence (DNA): TGTGCCAGCAGCCTCACCGGGACGGGGGAGTATGGCTACACCTTC. Its translation is CASSLTGTGEYGYTF.

The V and J genes are TRBV11-2 and TRBJ2-3; TRBD1 is a possible D gene (5 bases). V was trimmed by 1 base and J by 2 bases, leaving 13 bases between them. Per the germline V gene, CDR1 is SGHAT and CDR2 is FQNNGV. This CDR3 is built from 16 residues. This chain's CDR3 is CASSLVDSYSTDTQYF. CDR3 coding DNA: TGTGCCAGCAGCTTAGTTGACAGCTACTCCACAGATACGCAGTATTTT. The full variable domain, rest sourced from reference TRBV11-2 and TRBJ2-3, is EAGVAQSPRYKIIEKRQSVAFWCNPISGHATLYWYQQILGQGPKLLIQFQNNGVVDDSQLPKDRFSAERLKGVDSTLKIQPAKLEDSAVYLCASSLVDSYSTDTQYFGPGTRLTVL.

This chain links TRBV7-2 with TRBJ1-1; the match to TRBD1 covers 7 bases. The germline gives CDR1 SGHTA, CDR2 FQGNSA. CDR3 length equals 13 residues. Unmatched junction bases numbered 8, after V lost 6 bases and J lost 7 bases. The CDR3 nucleotides read TGTGCCAGCAGTTCCGACAGGGCCCTTGAAGCTTTCTTT. Its translation is CASSSDRALEAFF.

This clone showed up just once. The CDR3 sequence: CASRFGKYTGELFF. In nucleotides, the CDR3 is TGTGCCAGCCGATTCGGGAAGTACACCGGGGAGCTGTTTTTT. This chain joins TRBV7-2 and TRBJ2-2, with a tentative D call TRBD2 (5 bases). The germline V gene has CDR1 SGHTA and CDR2 FQGNSA. Trimming cost V 8 bases and J 3 bases, with 13 bases left between them. The CDR3 contains 14 residues.

The chain employs TRBV3-1 (or the pseudogene TRBV3-2) and TRBJ2-1; 14 positions agree with TRBD2. The ends lost 7 bases at V and 10 bases at J; junction bases unmatched: 3. Germline loops: CDR1 LGHDT, CDR2 YNNKEL (reference sequence). This CDR3 is 13 amino acids long. In DNA form, the CDR3 reads TGTGCCAGCATGAGACTAGCGGGAGGGGAGCAGTTCTTC. It specifies CASMRLAGGEQFF.

The chain links TRBV19 to TRBJ2-7; D is unclear. V shed 4 bases and J shed 7 bases, with 17 bases lying between them. The CDR3 spans 14 residues. Germline V gives CDR1 LNHDA, CDR2 SQIVND (reference sequence). The CDR3 reads CASSSSMTDGEQYF. As DNA, the CDR3 is TGTGCCAGTAGTAGTTCGATGACCGACGGGGAGCAGTACTTC.

The J gene is TRBJ2-3, the V gene TRBV10-3, with a weak D call TRBD1 (6 bases). The CDR3 covers 14 residues. The ends were cut back, 3 bases at V and 4 bases at J, with 11 bases in the middle. The germline V gene has CDR1 ENHRY and CDR2 SYGVKD. CDR3 in amino acids: CAISDPGVPDTQYF. The CDR3 DNA sequence: TGTGCCATCAGTGATCCAGGGGTTCCAGATACGCAGTATTTT.

This chain uses TRBV5-3 with TRBJ2-1; 9 positions match TRBD1. Being an ORF, TRBV5-3 has a function that is uncertain. This CDR3 has 12 amino acids. The CDR3 spells CPQGQGLNEQFF. CDR3 nucleotides: TGTCCTCAGGGACAGGGTCTCAATGAGCAGTTCTTC.

The V gene is TRBV4-3, the J gene TRBJ1-3; 8 bases agree with TRBD1. The CDR3 has 16 residues. With 1 base clipped from V and 3 bases from J, the junction kept 5 bases outside the gene matches. Germline V CDR1 and CDR2: LGHNA, YSLEER. DNA of the CDR3: TGCGCCAGCAGCCAAGGGGCAGGGGGCGATGGAAACACCATATATTTT. It is translated as CASSQGAGGDGNTIYF.

This clone was detected only once. J is TRBJ1-2 and V is TRBV5-6, with a tentative D call TRBD1 (5 bases). Looked up from germline, CDR1 is SGHDT and CDR2 is YYEEEE. The CDR3 contains 12 residues. Trimming cost V 0 bases and J 6 bases, with 6 bases left between them. CDR3 DNA: TGTGCCAGCAGCTTGGACAGGAATGGCTACACCTTC. This encodes CASSLDRNGYTF.

This rearrangement joins TRBV6-5 to TRBJ1-1; D call uncertain. The germline gives CDR1 MNHEY, CDR2 SVGAGI. V was trimmed by 2 bases and J by 2 bases, leaving 15 bases between them. This CDR3 is 16 amino acids long. The CDR3 nucleotides read TGTGCCAGCAGTTACGGGCCCCGCAGGCCCAACACTGAAGCTTTCTTT. As protein: CASSYGPRRPNTEAFF.

The CDR3 is CASSSALAGLVEQFF. CDR3 nucleotide sequence: TGTGCCAGTAGTTCCGCCCTAGCGGGATTAGTCGAGCAGTTCTTC. The chain carries TRBV19 and TRBJ2-1; 9 bases match TRBD2. This CDR3 has 15 residues. Unmatched junction bases numbered 12, after V lost 5 bases and J lost 10 bases. In germline, CDR1 is LNHDA, CDR2 SQIVND (reference sequence). Drawing the rest from reference TRBV19 and TRBJ2-1, the complete variable domain is DGGITQSPKYLFRKEGQNVTLSCEQNLNHDAMYWYRQDPGQGLRLIYYSQIVNDFQKGDIAEGYSVSREKKESFPLTVTSAQKNPTAFYLCASSSALAGLVEQFFGPGTRLTVL.

The chain joins TRBV9 to TRBJ2-3; 9 bases agree with TRBD2. The CDR3 covers 15 residues. Germline V lookup: CDR1 SGDLS, CDR2 YYNGEE. Trimming removed 0 bases from V and 3 bases from J; junction bases left unmatched: 2. CDR3 nucleotides: TGTGCCAGCAGCGTAGGCGGGGGGGGTACAGATACGCAGTATTTT. This codes for CASSVGGGGTDTQYF.